One sample yielded the 14 T cell receptor beta chains listed below, sequenced in a study of Graves' ophthalmopathy and Graves' hyperthyroidism. The sequenced template was RNA, covering the TCR beta CDR3 region. Second-round multiplex PCR followed a first-round RT-PCR using HTBI primers. TCRdb re-called the multiplex PCR reads with MiXCR, one entry per CDR3 protein. The sample shows some 1.1 million distinct CDR3 sequences, about 35% of them seen only once. The specimen was peripheral blood or thyroid tissue (not recorded which). All receptors come from an adult man with Graves' hyperthyroidism.

The V call is TRBV25-1, the J call TRBJ2-7; either TRBD1 or TRBD2 may supply D (6 bases each). The V end lost 5 bases, the J end lost 2 bases, and 16 bases lay between the germline ends. Germline CDR1 is MGHDK and CDR2 is SYGVNS. The CDR3 spans 15 residues. The CDR3 region is CASSLLSGGTYEQYF. CDR3 nucleotides: TGTGCCAGCAGTTTACTTTCCGGGGGCACCTACGAGCAGTACTTC.

In this sample, this clonotype turned up many times. J is TRBJ1-6 and V is TRBV20-1, with D hard to call. The CDR3 consists of 13 residues. The germline gives CDR1 DFQATT, CDR2 SNEGSKA (reference sequence). The ends were cut back, 5 bases at V and 11 bases at J, with 16 bases in the middle. The CDR3 nucleotides are TGCAGTGCTGATCCGGATGGGATTCCACCCCTCCACTTT. This sequence encodes CSADPDGIPPLHF.

Worth noting for this clonotype: Germline is not matched at one junction end, which may reflect a read error. This chain links TRBV7-2 with TRBJ1-2; 7 bases match TRBD1. In germline, CDR1 is SGHTA, CDR2 FQGNSA. The CDR3 contains 15 residues. CDR3 in amino acids: CASSLADRVNYGYTF. As DNA, the CDR3 is TGTGCCAGCAGCCTAGCCGACAGGGTGAACTATGGCTACACCTTC.

Comments on this clonotype: At one end, the junction sequence differs from germline, possibly due to a read error. This sequence joins TRBV7-7 and TRBJ2-7; 10 bases map to TRBD1. Germline loops: CDR1 SSHAT, CDR2 FNYEAQ (reference sequence). CDR3 length equals 15 residues. DNA of the CDR3: TGCGCCAGCAGCAAAGGGACAGGGGTCCTCAACGAGCAGAACTTC. Its protein is CASSKGTGVLNEQNF.

V usage is TRBV5-8 and J usage is TRBJ1-3, with D uncertain. Between the trimmed V and J ends, which lost 3 bases and 0 bases, there was a span of 13 bases. CDR3 length: 16 residues. From germline, CDR1 is SGHTS and CDR2 YDEGEE. CDR3 in amino acids: CASSWPSRDSGNTIYF. The CDR3 bases are TGTGCCAGCAGCTGGCCGTCCAGAGACTCTGGAAACACCATATATTTT.

This clonotype was counted ten times or more. J is TRBJ2-7 and V is TRBV7-2, with TRBD1 identical over 8 bases. There are 16 residues in the CDR3. Trimming cost V 3 bases and J 2 bases; bases outside gene matches: 9. Germline V gene data show CDR1 as SGHTA and CDR2 as FQGNSA. The CDR3 region has the DNA TGTGCCAGCAGCTTGTCAGGACAGGGTTTTCCCTACGAGCAGTACTTC. Translation: CASSLSGQGFPYEQYF.

The rearrangement uses TRBV7-9 and TRBJ1-2, with D possibly matching TRBD1 (6 bases). The germline gives CDR1 SEHNR, CDR2 FQNEAQ (reference sequence). The length of the CDR3 is 11 residues. Deletions cut 7 bases from V and 7 bases from J, with 10 bases between. The CDR3 sequence: CASTGGAGYTF. CDR3 sequence (DNA): TGTGCCAGCACGGGGGGGGCTGGCTACACCTTC.

This clonotype has at least ten counts. V usage is TRBV29-1 and J usage is TRBJ2-7, with 8 bases identical to TRBD2. This CDR3 spans 13 amino acids. The J segment lost 3 bases and the V segment lost 2 bases, leaving 3 bases of the junction unmatched. Germline loops: CDR1 SQVTM, CDR2 ANQGSEA. This chain's CDR3 is CSVEPGRDYEQYF. The CDR3 nucleotides are TGCAGCGTTGAACCCGGGAGGGACTACGAGCAGTACTTC.

This clonotype was counted many times. This chain joins TRBV19 and TRBJ1-5; D is perhaps TRBD1 (5 bases). This CDR3 spans 14 amino acids. Germline V gene lookup returns CDR1 LNHDA and CDR2 SQIVND (reference sequence). V gave up 6 bases and J gave up 6 bases, with 15 bases separating them. The CDR3 DNA reads as TGTGCCAGTAGGGGGGAGGGGACCGTTCAGCCCCAGCATTTT. It yields the protein CASRGEGTVQPQHF.

The chain combines TRBV9 with TRBJ2-7; the match to TRBD2 covers 9 bases. The J segment lost 4 bases and the V segment lost 3 bases, leaving 11 bases of the junction unmatched. Germline CDR1 is SGDLS and CDR2 is YYNGEE. The CDR3 spans 16 residues. The CDR3 DNA sequence: TGTGCCAGCAGCGGGACAGTAGCGGGGGTAGGTTACGAGCAGTACTTC. It encodes CASSGTVAGVGYEQYF.

This clonotype was seen once. V usage is TRBV24-1 and J usage is TRBJ2-1; D not resolved. The CDR3 spans 12 residues. V dropped 1 base and J dropped 12 bases, with 9 bases sitting between them. Looked up from germline, CDR1 is KGHDR and CDR2 is SFDVKD. CDR3 DNA sequence: TGTGCCACCAGTGATTTCGGCTCGGTGCAGTTCTTC. The encoded protein is CATSDFGSVQFF.

This clonotype was picked up a small number of times. The rearrangement uses TRBV30 and TRBJ2-7, with 8 bases lining up with TRBD1. J lost 2 bases, V lost 3 bases, and 9 bases had no gene match. The CDR3 runs 15 residues. Germline V gives CDR1 GTSNPN, CDR2 SVGIG (reference sequence). The CDR3 spells CAWSFGQGSTYEQYF. The CDR3 DNA sequence: TGTGCCTGGAGCTTCGGACAGGGAAGCACCTACGAGCAGTACTTC.

In its sample, this clonotype was seen many times. The chain is built from TRBV6-5 and TRBJ1-1; 9 bases fit TRBD1. Germline assignment: CDR1 MNHEY and CDR2 SVGAGI. The CDR3 spans 15 residues. V gave up 5 bases and J gave up 0 bases; unmatched junction bases: 4. CDR3 DNA sequence: TGTGCCAGCAGTGGGGACAGGGCCATGAACACTGAAGCTTTCTTT. This encodes CASSGDRAMNTEAFF.

The table lists this clonotype with a few counts. The chain joins TRBV19 to TRBJ2-5; no definite D call. Trimming took off 0 bases at V and 5 bases at J, with 7 bases between the two ends. This CDR3 is 13 amino acids long. Germline assignment: CDR1 LNHDA and CDR2 SQIVND (reference sequence). CDR3: CASSIDRYETQYF. The CDR3 DNA sequence: TGTGCCAGTAGTATAGATCGGTACGAGACCCAGTACTTC.